A selection of T cell receptor beta chains follows, all from one sample in a study of the immune and genomic landscape of osteosarcoma. Libraries were prepared by immunoSEQ multiplex PCR; TCRdb keeps only in-frame clonotypes and omits some of them. The sample yields roughly 5,000 clones, 71% seen once. The material sequenced was osteosarcoma tumor tissue from the femur. The source is a human donor with osteosarcoma. Both conserved end residues are part of each CDR3. Each record gives: V gene, J gene, CDR3 length, D gene, clone size, CDR3 DNA, CDR3 protein. A D gene is named only where the DNA matches it firmly. Only part of the rows carry a size: once, few, many, or a class if the clone is expanded.

V gene: TRBV10-3
J gene: TRBJ2-1
CDR3 length: 18
D gene: TRBD2
clone size: NA
CDR3 DNA: TGTGCCATCAGCGAAGGCGGAAGGGCTAGCGGGAATAGGGATGAGCAGTTCTTC
CDR3 protein: CAISEGGRASGNRDEQFF

V gene: TRBV4-1
J gene: TRBJ2-2
CDR3 length: 14
D gene: NA
clone size: NA
CDR3 DNA: TGCGCCAGCAGCCCCGTGCCGGGCACCGGGGAGCTGTTTTTT
CDR3 protein: CASSPVPGTGELFF

V gene: TRBV4-2
J gene: TRBJ2-7
CDR3 length: 15
D gene: NA
clone size: few
CDR3 DNA: TGTGCCAGCAGCCAAGGGTTTACGGGGGACTACGAGCAGTACTTC
CDR3 protein: CASSQGFTGDYEQYF

V gene: TRBV5-4
J gene: TRBJ2-1
CDR3 length: 16
D gene: TRBD2
clone size: NA
CDR3 DNA: TGTGCCAGCAGCTTAACTAGCGGGACTTTAGGGAATGAGCAGTTCTTC
CDR3 protein: CASSLTSGTLGNEQFF

V gene: TRBV4-2
J gene: TRBJ2-1
CDR3 length: 16
D gene: NA
clone size: large
CDR3 DNA: TGTGCCAGCAGCCCGCTTAGGGGAGGCCATCACAATGAGCAGTTCTTC
CDR3 protein: CASSPLRGGHHNEQFF

V gene: TRBV30
J gene: TRBJ1-1
CDR3 length: 12
D gene: NA
clone size: NA
CDR3 DNA: TGTGCCGGGGGACAAATGAACACTGAAGCTTTCTTT
CDR3 protein: CAGGQMNTEAFF

V gene: TRBV15
J gene: TRBJ2-6
CDR3 length: 17
D gene: NA
clone size: NA
CDR3 DNA: TGTGCCACCAGCAGAGCTGGAGCAGGGCCTGGGGCCAACGTCCTGACTTTC
CDR3 protein: CATSRAGAGPGANVLTF

V gene: TRBV28
J gene: TRBJ2-4
CDR3 length: 13
D gene: TRBD1
clone size: NA
CDR3 DNA: TGTGCCAGCAGTCCTCAGGGGGTCGGTGTTCAGTACTTC
CDR3 protein: CASSPQGVGVQYF

V gene: TRBV19
J gene: TRBJ2-3
CDR3 length: 11
D gene: NA
clone size: NA
CDR3 DNA: TGTGCCAGTAGCCGGGCAGATACGCAGTATTTT
CDR3 protein: CASSRADTQYF

V gene: TRBV11-2
J gene: TRBJ1-4
CDR3 length: 16
D gene: TRBD1
clone size: NA
CDR3 DNA: TGTGCCAGCAGCTACAGGGGTTCCGCGACTAATGAAAAACTGTTTTTT
CDR3 protein: CASSYRGSATNEKLFF